A selection of T cell receptor beta chains follows, all from one sample in a study of T cell responses to AZD1222 COVID-19 vaccine. Repertoires were generated with immunoSEQ multiplex PCR, while TCRdb's copy carries only in-frame clones and drops some. Counted here are over 95,000 clones, over 85% occurring once; the ten biggest clones make up roughly 13%. The sample consisted of peripheral blood, taken on day 0 of AZD1222 vaccination. These TCRs come from an adult in good health. Each CDR3 is given with its conserved first and last residue.

v_call: TRBV20-1
cdr3_aa: CSASRTARDEQFF

v_call: TRBV5-6
cdr3_aa: CASSFGGTGKEKLFF

v_call: TRBV12-3/TRBV12-4
cdr3_aa: CASSFSRGTEAFF

v_call: TRBV28
cdr3_aa: CASTTAENYGYTF

v_call: TRBV11-2
cdr3_aa: CASSLTWTEAYGYTF

v_call: TRBV18
cdr3_aa: CASSPTGANYGYTF

v_call: TRBV4-3
cdr3_aa: CASSLTWRAAYEQYF

v_call: TRBV3-1/TRBV3-2
cdr3_aa: CASSQRSPAVNSPLHF

v_call: TRBV30
cdr3_aa: CAWSVHRGGYTF

v_call: TRBV24-1
cdr3_aa: CATSRGSSTDTQYF

v_call: TRBV27
cdr3_aa: CASSLVGNQPQHF

v_call: TRBV10-3
cdr3_aa: CAISEGDGYGYTF

v_call: TRBV27
cdr3_aa: CASRGTLQETQYF

v_call: TRBV12-3/TRBV12-4
cdr3_aa: CASSLGGSEQFF

v_call: TRBV4-3
cdr3_aa: CASSQDPTGTTDTQYF

v_call: TRBV6-2/TRBV6-3
cdr3_aa: CASSPSGGVEYGYTF

v_call: TRBV10-3
cdr3_aa: CAIGQEYNSPLHF

v_call: TRBV2
cdr3_aa: CATQLAGGPFYEQYF

v_call: TRBV29-1
cdr3_aa: CSVEGAGATYGYTF

v_call: TRBV6-6
cdr3_aa: CASRGTEAFF

v_call: TRBV28
cdr3_aa: CASSLLAGDKDTQYF

v_call: TRBV4-1
cdr3_aa: CASSQDSRQNQPQHF

v_call: TRBV15
cdr3_aa: CATSRDNRGGNQPQHF

v_call: TRBV13
cdr3_aa: CASSFGETQYF

v_call: TRBV4-2
cdr3_aa: CASSPKTRTDTQYF

v_call: TRBV27
cdr3_aa: CASSPRGQGPGELFF

v_call: TRBV3-1/TRBV3-2
cdr3_aa: CASRSTGTSTFPLHF

v_call: TRBV5-1
cdr3_aa: CASSPGWGAASYNEQFF

v_call: TRBV9
cdr3_aa: CASSPGDWPTDTQYF

v_call: TRBV7-8
cdr3_aa: CASSRQGRVQPQHF

v_call: TRBV7-2
cdr3_aa: CASSLGVGLAGELFF

v_call: TRBV9
cdr3_aa: CASGASADTQYF

v_call: TRBV11-1
cdr3_aa: CASSWEMDQGEQYF

v_call: TRBV4-2
cdr3_aa: CASSQTTGTYGYTF

v_call: TRBV19
cdr3_aa: CASSIQVTNTGELFF

v_call: TRBV6-5
cdr3_aa: CASSYSEAGTTDTQYF

v_call: TRBV18
cdr3_aa: CASSPPRGTSGSFYEQYF

v_call: TRBV5-6
cdr3_aa: CASSWVGAMGYEQYF

v_call: TRBV6-6
cdr3_aa: CASSLQGDNYGYTF

v_call: TRBV7-2
cdr3_aa: CASSYGQTYTF

v_call: TRBV19
cdr3_aa: CASSRRTVQDEQFF

v_call: TRBV5-6
cdr3_aa: CASSLGTSGSGSAGF

v_call: TRBV19
cdr3_aa: CASRPGQGPAFF

v_call: TRBV29-1
cdr3_aa: CSVATGDEQYF

v_call: TRBV3-1/TRBV3-2
cdr3_aa: CASSQERLARETQYF

v_call: TRBV7-9
cdr3_aa: CASSRKQGPNEKLFF

v_call: TRBV5-1
cdr3_aa: CASREPGYTEAFF

v_call: TRBV2
cdr3_aa: CASSGGQSYGYTF